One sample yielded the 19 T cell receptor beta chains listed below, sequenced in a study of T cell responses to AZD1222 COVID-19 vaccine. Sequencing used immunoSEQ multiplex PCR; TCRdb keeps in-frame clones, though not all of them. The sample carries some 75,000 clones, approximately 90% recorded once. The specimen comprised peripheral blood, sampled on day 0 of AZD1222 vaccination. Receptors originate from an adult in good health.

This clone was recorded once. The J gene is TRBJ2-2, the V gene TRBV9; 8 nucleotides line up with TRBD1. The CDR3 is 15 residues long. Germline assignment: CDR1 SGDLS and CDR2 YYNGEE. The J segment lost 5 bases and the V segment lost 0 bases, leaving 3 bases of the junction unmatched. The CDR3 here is CASSVVRGPTGELFF. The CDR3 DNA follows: TGTGCCAGCAGCGTAGTCAGGGGGCCGACCGGGGAGCTGTTTTTT.

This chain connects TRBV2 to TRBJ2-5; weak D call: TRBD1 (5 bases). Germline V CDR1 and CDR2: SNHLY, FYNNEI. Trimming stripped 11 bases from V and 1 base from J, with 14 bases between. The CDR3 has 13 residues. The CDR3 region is CAGSGQRQETQYF. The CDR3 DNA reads TGTGCCGGCTCAGGACAACGCCAAGAGACCCAGTACTTC.

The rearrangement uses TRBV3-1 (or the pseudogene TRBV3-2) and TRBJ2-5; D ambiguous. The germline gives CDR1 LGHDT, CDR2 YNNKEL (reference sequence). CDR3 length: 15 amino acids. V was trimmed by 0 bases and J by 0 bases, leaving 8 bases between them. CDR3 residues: CASSQDVAYQETQYF. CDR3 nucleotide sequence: TGTGCCAGCAGCCAAGACGTGGCGTACCAAGAGACCCAGTACTTC.

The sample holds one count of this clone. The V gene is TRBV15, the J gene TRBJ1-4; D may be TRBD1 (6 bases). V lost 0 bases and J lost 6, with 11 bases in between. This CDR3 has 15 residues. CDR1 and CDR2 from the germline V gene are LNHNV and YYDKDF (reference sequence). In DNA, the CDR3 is TGTGCCACCAGCAGAGATGCAGGGGAGGATGAAAAACTGTTTTTT. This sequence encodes CATSRDAGEDEKLFF.

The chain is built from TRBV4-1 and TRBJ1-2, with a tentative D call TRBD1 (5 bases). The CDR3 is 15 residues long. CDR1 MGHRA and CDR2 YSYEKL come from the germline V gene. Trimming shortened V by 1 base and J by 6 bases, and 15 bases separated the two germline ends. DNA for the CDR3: TGCGCCAGCAGCCAAGGTTCAGGGCCAAATGATGGCTACACCTTC. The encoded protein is CASSQGSGPNDGYTF.

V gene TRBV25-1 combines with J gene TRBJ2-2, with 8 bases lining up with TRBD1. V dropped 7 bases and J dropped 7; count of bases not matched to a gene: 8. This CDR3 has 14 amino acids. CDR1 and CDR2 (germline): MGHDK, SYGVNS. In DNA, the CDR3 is TGTGCCAGCACTTGGCAGGGGGCGGGCGGGGAGCTGTTTTTT. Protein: CASTWQGAGGELFF.

Here the CDR3 reads CASSFSGSNEQFF. The CDR3 DNA is TGTGCCAGTAGTTTTAGCGGGAGTAATGAGCAGTTCTTC. This chain connects TRBV19 to TRBJ2-1; 9 bases align to TRBD2. The CDR3 extends over 13 amino acids. CDR1 LNHDA and CDR2 SQIVND come from the germline V gene (reference sequence). V shed 5 bases and J 7 bases; nucleotides not matched to a gene: 3.

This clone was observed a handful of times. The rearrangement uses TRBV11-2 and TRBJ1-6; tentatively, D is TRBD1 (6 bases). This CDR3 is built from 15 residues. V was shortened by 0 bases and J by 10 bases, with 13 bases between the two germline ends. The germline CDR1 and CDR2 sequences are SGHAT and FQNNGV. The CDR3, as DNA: TGTGCCAGCAGCTTAGATGGGGGCTTCGAATCACCCCTCCACTTT. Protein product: CASSLDGGFESPLHF.

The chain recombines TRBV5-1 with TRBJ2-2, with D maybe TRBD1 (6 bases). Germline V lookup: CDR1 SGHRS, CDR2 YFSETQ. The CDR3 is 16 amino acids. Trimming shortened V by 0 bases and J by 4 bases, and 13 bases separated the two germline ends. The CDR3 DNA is TGCGCCAGCAGCTTGGCCTTTGGGGGCACCACCGGGGAGCTGTTTTTT. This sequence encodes CASSLAFGGTTGELFF. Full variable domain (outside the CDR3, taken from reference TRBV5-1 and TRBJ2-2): KAGVTQTPRYLIKTRGQQVTLSCSPISGHRSVSWYQQTPGQGLQFLFEYFSETQRNKGNFPGRFSGRQFSNSRSEMNVSTLELGDSALYLCASSLAFGGTTGELFFGEGSRLTVL.

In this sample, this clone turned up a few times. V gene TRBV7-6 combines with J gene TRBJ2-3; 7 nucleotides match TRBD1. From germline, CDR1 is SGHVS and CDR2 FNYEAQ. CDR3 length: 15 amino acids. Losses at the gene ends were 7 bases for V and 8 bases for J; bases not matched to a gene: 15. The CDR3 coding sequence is TGTGCCAGCAACCCCTCGACAGGGCGAGTGGGTACGCAGTATTTT. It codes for CASNPSTGRVGTQYF. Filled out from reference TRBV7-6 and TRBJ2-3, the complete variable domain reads GAGVSQSPRYKVTKRGQDVALRCDPISGHVSLYWYRQALGQGPEFLTYFNYEAQQDKSGLPNDRFSAERPEGSISTLTIQRTEQRDSAMYRCASNPSTGRVGTQYFGPGTRLTVL.

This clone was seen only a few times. CDR3 loop: CASSSGPRNEQFF. In DNA form, the CDR3 reads TGTGCCAGCAGCTCGGGCCCACGGAATGAGCAGTTCTTC. This sequence joins TRBV7-2 and TRBJ2-1; no clear D gene. The V end lost 4 bases, the J end lost 7 bases, and 11 bases lay between the germline ends. The CDR3 contains 13 residues. Germline-derived CDR1 and CDR2 are SGHTA and FQGNSA.

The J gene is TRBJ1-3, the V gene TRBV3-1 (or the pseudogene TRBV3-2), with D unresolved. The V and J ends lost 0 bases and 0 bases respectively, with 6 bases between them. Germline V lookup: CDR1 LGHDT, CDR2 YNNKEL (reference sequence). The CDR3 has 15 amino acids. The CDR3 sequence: CASSQDSSSGNTIYF. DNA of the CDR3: TGTGCCAGCAGCCAAGACAGTAGCTCTGGAAACACCATATATTTT.

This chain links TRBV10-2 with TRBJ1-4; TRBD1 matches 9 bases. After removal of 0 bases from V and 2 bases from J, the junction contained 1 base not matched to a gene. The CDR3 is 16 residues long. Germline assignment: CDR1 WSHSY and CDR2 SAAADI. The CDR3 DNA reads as TGCGCCAGCAGTGAGTCAACAGGGGGCACTAATGAAAAACTGTTTTTT. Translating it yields CASSESTGGTNEKLFF.

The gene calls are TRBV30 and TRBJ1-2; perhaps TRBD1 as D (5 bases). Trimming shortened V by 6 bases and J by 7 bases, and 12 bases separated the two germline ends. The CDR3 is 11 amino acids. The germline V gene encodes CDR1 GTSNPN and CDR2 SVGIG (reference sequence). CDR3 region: CACPGTGGYTF. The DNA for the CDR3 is TGTGCCTGCCCCGGGACCGGTGGCTACACCTTC.

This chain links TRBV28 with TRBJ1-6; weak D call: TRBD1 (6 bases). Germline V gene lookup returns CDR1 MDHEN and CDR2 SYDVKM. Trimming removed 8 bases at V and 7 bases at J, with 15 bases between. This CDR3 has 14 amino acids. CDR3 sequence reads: CASSTGLGNSPLHF. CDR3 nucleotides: TGTGCCAGCTCTACAGGGTTGGGAAATTCACCCCTCCACTTT.

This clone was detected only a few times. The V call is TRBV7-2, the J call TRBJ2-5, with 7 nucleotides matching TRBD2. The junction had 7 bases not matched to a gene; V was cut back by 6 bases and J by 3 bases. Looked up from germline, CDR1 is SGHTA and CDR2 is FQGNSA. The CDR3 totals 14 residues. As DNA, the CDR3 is TGTGCCAGCAGTCAAAGCGGGGCAAAAGAGACCCAGTACTTC. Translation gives CASSQSGAKETQYF.

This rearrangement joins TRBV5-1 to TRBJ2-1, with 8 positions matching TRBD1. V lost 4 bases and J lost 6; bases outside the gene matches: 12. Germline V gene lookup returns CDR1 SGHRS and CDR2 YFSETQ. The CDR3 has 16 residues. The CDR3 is CASSNVGQGLGNEQFF. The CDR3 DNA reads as TGCGCCAGCAGCAATGTTGGACAGGGCTTAGGCAATGAGCAGTTCTTC.

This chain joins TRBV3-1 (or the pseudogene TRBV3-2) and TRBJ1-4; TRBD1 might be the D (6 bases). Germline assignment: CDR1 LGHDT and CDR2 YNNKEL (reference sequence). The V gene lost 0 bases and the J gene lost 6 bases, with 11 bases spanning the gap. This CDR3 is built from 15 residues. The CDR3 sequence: CASSQDVQGYEKLFF. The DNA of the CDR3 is TGTGCCAGCAGCCAAGATGTCCAGGGGTATGAAAAACTGTTTTTT.

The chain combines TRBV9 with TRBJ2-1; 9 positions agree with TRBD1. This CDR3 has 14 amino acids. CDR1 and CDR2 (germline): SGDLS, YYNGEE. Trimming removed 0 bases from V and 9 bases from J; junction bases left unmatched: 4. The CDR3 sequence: CASSVGQGEGEQFF. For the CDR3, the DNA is TGTGCCAGCAGCGTAGGACAGGGGGAGGGTGAGCAGTTCTTC.